Listed below are T cell receptor beta chains from one sample, sequenced in a study of shared clonotypes between healthy human individuals. Clones were read by immunoSEQ multiplex PCR, and TCRdb kept only the in-frame ones, dropping some. The sample contains about 110,000 clones, roughly 70% of which appear only once. The sample consisted of memory CD8+ T cells sorted from blood. The receptors come from a woman younger than 45 in good health. Each CDR3 is given with its conserved first and last residue. A D gene is named only where the DNA matches it firmly. Expanded clones get a size class; other rows say once, few or many, or leave the size out.

TRBD2	TRBV19	TRBJ2-1	.	CASSEVTSGRYAIWDEQFF	TGTGCCAGTAGTGAGGTGACTAGCGGGAGGTACGCTATATGGGATGAGCAGTTCTTC
.	TRBV10-3	TRBJ2-7	.	CAISEGRGRTYEQYF	TGTGCCATCAGTGAAGGCAGGGGACGAACCTACGAGCAGTACTTC
TRBD1	TRBV6-1	TRBJ2-7	.	CASSKWTGTDGEQYF	TGTGCCAGCTCCAAATGGACAGGGACAGACGGTGAGCAGTACTTC
TRBD2	TRBV7-9	TRBJ2-3	.	CASRSKREVTDTQYF	TGTGCCAGCAGGAGTAAGCGGGAGGTGACAGATACGCAGTATTTT
.	TRBV2	TRBJ1-1	.	CASGRQVSFNTEAFF	TGTGCCAGCGGTCGACAGGTTTCGTTTAACACTGAAGCTTTCTTT
.	TRBV6-5	TRBJ1-1	.	CASSPTLNTEAFF	TGTGCCAGCAGTCCAACATTGAACACTGAAGCTTTCTTT
.	TRBV18	TRBJ1-2	.	CASSPPVARGDGYTF	TGTGCCAGCTCACCCCCCGTTGCCAGGGGTGATGGCTACACCTTC
.	TRBV21-1	TRBJ2-1	.	CASSKAGLASSYNEQFF	TGTGCCAGCAGCAAAGCGGGGCTAGCGAGCTCCTACAATGAGCAGTTCTTC
.	TRBV6-1	TRBJ2-3	.	CASGARTTLTDTQYF	TGTGCCAGCGGGGCCAGGACTACTCTCACAGATACGCAGTATTTT
.	TRBV6-1	TRBJ2-2	.	CASSLQANTGELFF	TGTGCCAGCAGTCTCCAGGCGAACACCGGGGAGCTGTTTTTT
.	TRBV2	TRBJ2-7	.	CASSDPYLLGGPTGDEQYF	TGTGCCAGCAGTGACCCGTACTTACTAGGAGGGCCTACGGGGGACGAGCAGTACTTC
TRBD1	TRBV5-1	TRBJ2-7	.	CASSPAGGTYEQYF	TGCGCCAGCAGCCCCGCAGGGGGTACCTACGAGCAGTACTTC
TRBD2	TRBV7-8	TRBJ2-7	.	CASSLAETSGERFDYEQYF	TGTGCCAGCAGCTTGGCCGAGACTAGCGGGGAGCGGTTCGACTACGAGCAGTACTTC
TRBD1	TRBV2	TRBJ2-7	.	CASSGDREYEQYF	TGTGCCAGCAGTGGAGACAGGGAATACGAGCAGTACTTC
TRBD2	TRBV15	TRBJ2-1	many	CATSTTLAGLFYNEQFF	TGTGCCACCAGCACTACGCTAGCGGGGCTTTTCTACAATGAGCAGTTCTTC
TRBD2	TRBV29-1	TRBJ2-3	few	CSVEPRGLAGTDTQYF	TGCAGCGTTGAGCCCCGAGGGTTAGCGGGGACAGATACGCAGTATTTT
.	TRBV29-1	TRBJ2-3	.	CSVEDFFTDTQYF	TGCAGCGTTGAAGACTTTTTTACAGATACGCAGTATTTT
.	TRBV14	TRBJ2-7	.	CASSQGPRGVSSYEQYF	TGTGCCAGCAGCCAAGGACCTAGGGGAGTGAGCTCCTACGAGCAGTACTTC
.	TRBV23-1	TRBJ1-6	.	CASAAGLSSSPLHF	TGCGCCAGCGCCGCCGGACTGAGTAGTTCACCCCTCCACTTT
.	TRBV11-2	TRBJ2-7	few	CASSLEGTSYEQYF	TGTGCCAGCAGCTTAGAGGGGACCTCCTACGAGCAGTACTTC
.	TRBV5-5	TRBJ2-7	.	CASSLARGYEQYF	TGTGCCAGCAGCTTGGCTAGAGGTTACGAGCAGTACTTC
TRBD2	TRBV28	TRBJ2-7	.	CASSLPSGSSEQYF	TGTGCCAGCAGTTTGCCTAGCGGGAGTTCCGAGCAGTACTTC
.	TRBV2	TRBJ2-7	.	CASNRDISYEQYF	TGTGCCAGCAATAGGGACATATCCTACGAGCAGTACTTC
.	TRBV27	TRBJ1-1	.	CASRLGHSEAFF	TGTGCCAGCCGCCTGGGACATTCTGAAGCTTTCTTT
.	TRBV5-1	TRBJ2-3	.	CASSLVRKVPSTDTQYF	TGCGCCAGCAGCTTGGTCAGGAAAGTTCCTAGCACAGATACGCAGTATTTT
TRBD2	TRBV5-4	TRBJ2-1	.	CASSFPSGRARNEQFF	TGTGCCAGCAGCTTCCCTAGCGGGAGGGCCCGGAATGAGCAGTTCTTC
.	TRBV29-1	TRBJ2-1	.	CSVEGLAGPARGTYNEQFF	TGCAGCGTTGAAGGTCTGGCGGGGCCGGCACGAGGGACCTACAATGAGCAGTTCTTC
.	TRBV5-8	TRBJ2-1	.	CASSLITSSSYNEQFF	TGTGCCAGCAGCTTGATTACTTCTAGCTCCTACAATGAGCAGTTCTTC
.	TRBV19	TRBJ1-3	.	CASSMLGSGNTIYF	TGTGCCAGTAGTATGCTGGGCTCTGGAAACACCATATATTTT
.	TRBV28	TRBJ1-3	once	CASTSGPGYGSLFGNTIYF	TGTGCCAGCACCTCAGGGCCAGGGTACGGGTCTCTCTTCGGAAACACCATATATTTT
.	TRBV5-5	TRBJ2-2	.	CASSLEGEFTGELFF	TGTGCCAGCAGCTTGGAAGGGGAGTTCACCGGGGAGCTGTTTTTT
.	TRBV6-6	TRBJ1-1	.	CATSSTQMNTEAFF	TGTGCCACCTCCTCAACCCAGATGAACACTGAAGCTTTCTTT
.	TRBV27	TRBJ2-7	.	CASTPPTGAAYEQYF	TGTGCCAGCACCCCCCCCACAGGAGCCGCCTACGAGCAGTACTTC
.	TRBV6-1	TRBJ2-1	.	CASGTNEQFF	TGTGCCAGCGGAACCAATGAGCAGTTCTTC
.	TRBV7-9	TRBJ2-3	.	CASSPLLSTDTQYF	TGTGCCAGCAGCCCCCTACTTAGCACAGATACGCAGTATTTT
TRBD2	TRBV7-9	TRBJ2-3	.	CASSTVAGRFTDTQYF	TGTGCCAGCAGCACCGTAGCGGGAAGGTTTACAGATACGCAGTATTTT
TRBD2	TRBV11-2	TRBJ2-1	few	CASTPGTSGMNEQFF	TGTGCCAGCACCCCCGGGACTAGCGGGATGAATGAGCAGTTCTTC
.	TRBV29-1	TRBJ1-4	.	CSVGRGGTGNEKLFF	TGCAGCGTAGGCCGTGGTGGAACGGGTAATGAAAAACTGTTTTTT
TRBD1	TRBV28	TRBJ1-1	.	CASNRQGLGSEAFF	TGTGCCAGCAACCGACAGGGACTCGGTTCTGAAGCTTTCTTT
.	TRBV13	TRBJ1-3	few	CASSLDYRSSGNTIYF	TGTGCCAGCAGCTTAGATTATCGGAGCTCTGGAAACACCATATATTTT
TRBD1	TRBV19	TRBJ2-4	.	CASSIVRRGTALVDIQYF	TGTGCCAGTAGTATAGTAAGAAGAGGGACAGCCCTTGTTGACATTCAGTACTTC
.	TRBV5-1	TRBJ1-1	many	CASSLSGQLNTEAFF	TGCGCCAGCAGCTTGTCTGGTCAGCTGAACACTGAAGCTTTCTTT
TRBD1	TRBV18	TRBJ1-4	.	CASSPVGQGSEKLFF	TGTGCCAGCTCACCAGTTGGACAGGGTAGTGAAAAACTGTTTTTT
TRBD2	TRBV18	TRBJ2-7	.	CASSPPGLAGEQYF	TGTGCCAGCTCACCACCGGGACTAGCGGGGGAGCAGTACTTC
.	TRBV4-2	TRBJ2-2	.	CASSPGGINTGELFF	TGTGCCAGCAGCCCAGGCGGGATCAACACCGGGGAGCTGTTTTTT
.	TRBV2	TRBJ1-6	many	CASRTANSPLHF	TGTGCCAGCAGAACAGCCAATTCACCCCTCCACTTT
TRBD1	TRBV28	TRBJ2-6	.	CASSPGRTGSLSGANVLTF	TGTGCCAGCAGCCCAGGAAGGACAGGTTCCTTATCTGGGGCCAACGTCCTGACTTTC
.	TRBV12-2	TRBJ2-1	.	CASRLGVNEQFF	TGTGCAAGTCGCTTAGGGGTCAATGAGCAGTTCTTC
.	TRBV7-6	TRBJ2-7	.	CASARVSYEQYF	TGTGCCAGCGCCCGAGTCTCGTACGAGCAGTACTTC
.	TRBV19	TRBJ1-1	.	CASSMDRYTEAFF	TGTGCCAGTAGTATGGACCGGTACACTGAAGCTTTCTTT
.	TRBV6-1	TRBJ1-3	few	CANGTPGNTIYF	TGTGCCAACGGGACACCTGGAAACACCATATATTTT
.	TRBV14	TRBJ2-7	medium-sized	CASSPGTLYEQYF	TGTGCCAGCAGTCCCGGAACCCTCTACGAGCAGTACTTC
.	TRBV19	TRBJ1-2	few	CASSKTEFYGYTF	TGTGCCAGTAGTAAGACAGAATTCTATGGCTACACCTTC
TRBD1	TRBV11-2	TRBJ2-1	.	CASSDTGTGPYNEQFF	TGTGCCAGCAGCGACACCGGGACAGGTCCCTACAATGAGCAGTTCTTC
.	TRBV14	TRBJ1-2	many	CASSQIGHYGYTF	TGTGCCAGCAGCCAAATTGGGCACTATGGCTACACCTTC
.	TRBV9	TRBJ1-5	few	CASSVSWGNQPQHF	TGTGCCAGCAGCGTATCCTGGGGCAATCAGCCCCAGCATTTT
TRBD1	TRBV11-3	TRBJ1-5	medium-sized	CASSLDRTGICIEPQHF	TGTGCCAGCAGCTTAGACCGGACAGGGATTTGTATCGAGCCCCAGCATTTT
.	TRBV28	TRBJ2-3	once	CASSLSPGESTDTQYF	TGTGCCAGCAGTCTATCCCCCGGGGAGTCCACAGATACGCAGTATTTT
.	TRBV4-2	TRBJ2-7	.	CASSQTSGDSSYEQYF	TGTGCCAGCAGCCAAACTTCGGGGGATAGCTCCTACGAGCAGTACTTC
TRBD1	TRBV10-1	TRBJ1-2	many	CASSRDRNYGYTF	TGCGCCAGCAGCCGGGACAGGAACTATGGCTACACCTTC